These 10 T cell receptor beta chains originate from one sample sequenced in a study of blood T cell repertoires in COVID-19. The repertoire was sequenced with immunoSEQ multiplex PCR; TCRdb's copy has only in-frame clones and lacks some. This table holds about 120,000 clones, 85% found once. Specimen: peripheral blood. The origin of the receptors is an older man with active or convalescent COVID-19.

The J gene is TRBJ2-7, the V gene TRBV3-1 (or the pseudogene TRBV3-2); 10 positions agree with TRBD2. CDR3 length: 18 residues. The V gene's germline CDR1 is LGHDT and CDR2 YNNKEL (reference sequence). V trimming: 1 base; J trimming: 0 bases; junction bases outside the gene matches: 9. CDR3 region: CASSQGTSGNSSSYEQYF. As DNA, the CDR3 is TGTGCCAGCAGCCAAGGAACTAGCGGGAACTCCAGCTCCTACGAGCAGTACTTC.

This chain uses TRBV7-2 with TRBJ1-5, with 7 bases matching TRBD1. Per germline, CDR1 SGHTA and CDR2 FQGNSA. Trimming cost V 5 bases and J 6 bases; bases outside gene matches: 13. The CDR3 is made up of 16 amino acids. The CDR3 DNA is TGTGCCAGCAGCCCCTCGGGACAGACCCCAGGTCAGCCCCAGCATTTT. It is translated as CASSPSGQTPGQPQHF.

The rearrangement links TRBV5-6 to TRBJ1-2; D may be TRBD1 (6 bases). Germline V gives CDR1 SGHDT, CDR2 YYEEEE. The CDR3 is 16 residues long. V lost 6 bases, J lost 5 bases, and 23 bases lay in between. As DNA, the CDR3 is TGTGCCAGCACTCAGAGGGTGGCGGGGGCGCGGTATGGCTACACCTTC. This encodes CASTQRVAGARYGYTF.

This sequence joins TRBV24-1 and TRBJ2-5; possible D gene TRBD2, 5 bases. Germline lookup yields CDR1 KGHDR and CDR2 SFDVKD. The CDR3 has 16 residues. The V and J ends lost 1 base and 0 bases respectively, with 11 bases between them. The CDR3 here is CATSDFGRADQETQYF. The CDR3 nucleotides read TGTGCCACCAGTGATTTTGGGCGGGCAGACCAAGAGACCCAGTACTTC.

The chain links TRBV18 to TRBJ2-7, with 7 bases identical to TRBD1. With 2 bases clipped from V and 3 bases from J, the junction kept 4 bases outside the gene matches. CDR3 size: 14 residues. Germline lookup yields CDR1 KGHSH and CDR2 LQKENI. Here the CDR3 DNA reads TGTGCCAGCTCACCAGGGACAGTCAGCTACGAGCAGTACTTC. This sequence encodes CASSPGTVSYEQYF.

In this sample, this clone turned up once. This chain joins TRBV2 and TRBJ1-1; D is possibly TRBD1 (6 bases). The V gene lost 4 bases and the J gene lost 2 bases, with 14 bases spanning the gap. The CDR3 has 15 residues. Germline lookup yields CDR1 SNHLY and CDR2 FYNNEI. The CDR3 region is CASSVRGRGNTEAFF. The CDR3 DNA is TGTGCCAGCAGTGTTCGTGGCAGGGGAAACACTGAAGCTTTCTTT.

The chain employs TRBV21-1 and TRBJ1-1; the table names TRBD1, a call not compared with the DNA. TRBV21-1 constitutes a pseudogene. The CDR3 contains 17 residues. The CDR3, as DNA: TGTGCCAGCAGCACCCGTCGGACAGGGTCCGATGTCGGAGAAGCTTTCTTT. Translated, it gives CASSTRRTGSDVGEAFF.

This clone was seen only a few times. The chain has TRBV18 and TRBJ2-1, with 7 bases matching TRBD1. V trimming: 2 bases; J trimming: 12 bases; junction bases outside the gene matches: 7. CDR1 and CDR2 from the germline V gene are KGHSH and LQKENI. This CDR3 is 13 amino acids long. The CDR3 bases are TGTGCCAGCTCACCAGTTCGACAGGGTGGGCAGTTCTTC. Translated, it gives CASSPVRQGGQFF.

This chain links TRBV5-1 with TRBJ2-3; D may be TRBD2 (6 bases). The V end lost 4 bases, the J end lost 3 bases, and 15 bases lay between the germline ends. The length of the CDR3 is 15 residues. The V gene's germline CDR1 is SGHRS and CDR2 YFSETQ. CDR3 sequence (DNA): TGCGCCAGCAGCGGGCGCGGGGCCCGGACAGATACGCAGTATTTT. This encodes CASSGRGARTDTQYF. Based on the CDR3 plus reference TRBV5-1 and TRBJ2-3, the full variable domain is KAGVTQTPRYLIKTRGQQVTLSCSPISGHRSVSWYQQTPGQGLQFLFEYFSETQRNKGNFPGRFSGRQFSNSRSEMNVSTLELGDSALYLCASSGRGARTDTQYFGPGTRLTVL.

This clone was detected a few times. The DNA for the CDR3 is TGTGCCTGGACAGGACAGATAAATTCACCCCTCCACTTT. This codes for CAWTGQINSPLHF. The chain links TRBV30 to TRBJ1-6; D is perhaps TRBD1 (6 bases). The CDR3 runs to 13 residues. Trimming stripped 4 bases from V and 7 bases from J, with 11 bases between. Germline V gene sequence: CDR1 GTSNPN, CDR2 SVGIG (reference sequence).